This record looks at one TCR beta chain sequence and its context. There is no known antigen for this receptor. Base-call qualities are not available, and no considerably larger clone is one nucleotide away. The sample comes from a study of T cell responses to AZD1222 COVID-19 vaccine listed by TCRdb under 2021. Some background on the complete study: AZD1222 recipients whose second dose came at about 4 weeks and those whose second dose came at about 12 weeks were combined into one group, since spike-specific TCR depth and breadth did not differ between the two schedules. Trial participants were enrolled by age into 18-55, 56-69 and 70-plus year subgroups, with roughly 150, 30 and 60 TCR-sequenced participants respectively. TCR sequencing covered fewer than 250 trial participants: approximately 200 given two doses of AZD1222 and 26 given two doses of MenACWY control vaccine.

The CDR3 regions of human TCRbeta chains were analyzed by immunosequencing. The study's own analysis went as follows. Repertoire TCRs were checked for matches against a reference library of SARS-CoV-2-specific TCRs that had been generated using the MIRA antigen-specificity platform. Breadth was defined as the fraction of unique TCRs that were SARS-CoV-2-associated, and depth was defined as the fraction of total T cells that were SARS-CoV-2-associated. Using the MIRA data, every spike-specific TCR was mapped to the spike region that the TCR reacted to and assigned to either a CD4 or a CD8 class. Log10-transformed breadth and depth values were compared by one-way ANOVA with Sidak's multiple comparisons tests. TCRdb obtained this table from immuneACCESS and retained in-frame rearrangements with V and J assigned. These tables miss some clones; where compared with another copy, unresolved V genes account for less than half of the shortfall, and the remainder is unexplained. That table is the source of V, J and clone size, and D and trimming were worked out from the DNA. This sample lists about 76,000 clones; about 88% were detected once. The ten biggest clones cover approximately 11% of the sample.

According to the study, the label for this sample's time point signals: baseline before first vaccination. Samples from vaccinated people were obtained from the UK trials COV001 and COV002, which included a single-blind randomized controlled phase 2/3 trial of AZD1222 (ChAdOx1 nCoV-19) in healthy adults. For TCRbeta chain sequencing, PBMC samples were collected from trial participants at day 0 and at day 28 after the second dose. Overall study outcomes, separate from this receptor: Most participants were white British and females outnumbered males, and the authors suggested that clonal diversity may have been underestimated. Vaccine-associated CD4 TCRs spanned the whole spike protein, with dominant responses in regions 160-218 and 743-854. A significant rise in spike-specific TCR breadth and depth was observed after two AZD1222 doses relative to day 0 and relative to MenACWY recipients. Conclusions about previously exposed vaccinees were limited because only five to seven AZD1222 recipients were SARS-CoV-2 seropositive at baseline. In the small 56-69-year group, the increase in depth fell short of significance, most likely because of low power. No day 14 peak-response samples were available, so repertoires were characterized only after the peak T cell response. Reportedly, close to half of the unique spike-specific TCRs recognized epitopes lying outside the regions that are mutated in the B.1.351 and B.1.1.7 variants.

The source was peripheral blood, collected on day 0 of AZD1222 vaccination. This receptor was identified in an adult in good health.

The base sequence is TGTGCCAGCAGTGAGGGGACACTTCGAAGTGAAGCTTTCTTT. This sequence encodes CASSEGTLRSEAFF. Recombination connected TRBV2 to TRBJ1-1, and TRBD1 may be the D gene, going by 6 matching bases. V drops 3 bases and J drops 7 bases, leaving 15 bases in between. From the cysteine through the phenylalanine, the CDR3 covers 14 amino acids. The sequence is cut down to CDR3 DNA, 42 bases in frame from base 1. The germline V gene encodes CDR1 SNHLY and CDR2 FYNNEI.